This T cell receptor (beta chain) was obtained from a study of a mutant IDH1 vaccine in newly diagnosed glioma. Libraries were prepared by immunoSEQ multiplex PCR; TCRdb keeps only in-frame clonotypes and omits some of them. This sample has around 56,000 clones, with roughly 81% found just once. Broader study findings: Of all patients, roughly 93% showed vaccine-induced immune responses.

A word on this clone: Its antigen is not known.

Time point indicated: week 23, last vaccination. In every dose of vaccine, 300 ug of mutant IDH1 20-mer peptide was given alongside topical imiquimod. The sequencing used PBMCs, collected from a glioma patient whose treatment included an IDH1 peptide vaccine. This TCR derives from a woman aged 40-49 years with glioma. Some clones in this sample may be carry-over from other donors' samples.

The CDR3 DNA sequence: TGTGCCAGCAGCGGGACAGGGAGGACTGAAGCTTTCTTT. It yields the protein CASSGTGRTEAFF. The rearrangement links TRBV2 to TRBJ1-1; TRBD1 agrees at 9 bases. J gave up 5 bases and V 6 bases, and 4 bases lay outside the gene matches. The CDR3 spans 13 residues. Germline V gene lookup returns CDR1 SNHLY and CDR2 FYNNEI.